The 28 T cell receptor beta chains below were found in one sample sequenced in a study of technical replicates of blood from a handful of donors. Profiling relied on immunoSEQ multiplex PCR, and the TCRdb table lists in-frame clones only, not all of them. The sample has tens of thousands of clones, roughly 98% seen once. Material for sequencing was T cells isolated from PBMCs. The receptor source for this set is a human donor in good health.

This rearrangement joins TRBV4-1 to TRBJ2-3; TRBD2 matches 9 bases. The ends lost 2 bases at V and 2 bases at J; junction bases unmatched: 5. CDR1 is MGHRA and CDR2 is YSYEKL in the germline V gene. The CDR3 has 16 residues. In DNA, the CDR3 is TGCGCCAGCAGCCAAAGGCAGCGGGGGGTCACAGATACGCAGTATTTT. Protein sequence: CASSQRQRGVTDTQYF.

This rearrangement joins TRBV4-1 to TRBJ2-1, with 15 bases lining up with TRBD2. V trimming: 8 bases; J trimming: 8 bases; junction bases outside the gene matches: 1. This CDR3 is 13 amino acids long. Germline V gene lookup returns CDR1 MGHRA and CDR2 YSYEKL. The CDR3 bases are TGCGCCAGCGGACTAGCGGGAGGGGATGAGCAGTTCTTC. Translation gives CASGLAGGDEQFF.

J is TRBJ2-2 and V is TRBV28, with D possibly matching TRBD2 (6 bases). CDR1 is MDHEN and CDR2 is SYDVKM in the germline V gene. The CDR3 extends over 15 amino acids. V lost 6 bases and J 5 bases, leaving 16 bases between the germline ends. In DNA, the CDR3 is TGTGCCAGCAGCCACGGGGGAGTGGGGACCGGGGAGCTGTTTTTT. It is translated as CASSHGGVGTGELFF.

DNA for the CDR3: TGTGCCAGCAGCCCGGTTAGCTATTCTGAGCAGTTCTTC. Translation gives CASSPVSYSEQFF. The chain employs TRBV2 and TRBJ2-1; D uncertain. With 6 bases removed from V and 9 bases from J, the gap between germline ends came to 15 bases. The CDR3 loop spans 13 amino acids. CDR1 and CDR2 (germline): SNHLY, FYNNEI.

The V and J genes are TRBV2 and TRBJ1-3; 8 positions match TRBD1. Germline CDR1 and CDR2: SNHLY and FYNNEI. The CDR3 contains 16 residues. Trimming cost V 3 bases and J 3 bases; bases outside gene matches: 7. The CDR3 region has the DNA TGTGCCAGCAGTGATGGACAGGGTTTAGTTGGAAACACCATATATTTT. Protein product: CASSDGQGLVGNTIYF.

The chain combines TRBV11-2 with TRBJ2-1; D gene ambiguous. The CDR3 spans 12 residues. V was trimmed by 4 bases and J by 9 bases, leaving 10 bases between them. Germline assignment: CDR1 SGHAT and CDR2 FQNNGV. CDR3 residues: CASSSQFIEQFF. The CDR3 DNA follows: TGTGCCAGCAGCTCTCAGTTCATTGAGCAGTTCTTC.

Here the CDR3 DNA reads TGTGCCAGCGGAGTCGGGACACCCTACGAGCAGTACTTC. Its translation: CASGVGTPYEQYF. The chain uses TRBV6-1 and TRBJ2-7, with a possible D match to TRBD1 (6 bases). V was cut by 8 bases and J by 2 bases, with 13 bases left in between. This CDR3 spans 13 amino acids. CDR1 MNHNS and CDR2 SASEGT come from the germline V gene.

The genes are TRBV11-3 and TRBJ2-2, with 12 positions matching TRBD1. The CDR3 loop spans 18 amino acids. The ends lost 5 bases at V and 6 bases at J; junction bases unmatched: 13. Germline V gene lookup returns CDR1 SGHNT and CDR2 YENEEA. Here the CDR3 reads CASSPATYGTGGPGELFF. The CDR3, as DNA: TGTGCCAGCAGCCCAGCGACCTACGGGACAGGGGGCCCCGGGGAGCTGTTTTTT.

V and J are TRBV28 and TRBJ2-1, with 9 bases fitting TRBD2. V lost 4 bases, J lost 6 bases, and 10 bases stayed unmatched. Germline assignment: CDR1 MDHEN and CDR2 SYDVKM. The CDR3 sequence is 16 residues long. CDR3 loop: CASSSPQAGGRNEQFF. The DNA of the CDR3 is TGTGCCAGCAGTTCCCCCCAAGCGGGAGGTCGCAATGAGCAGTTCTTC.

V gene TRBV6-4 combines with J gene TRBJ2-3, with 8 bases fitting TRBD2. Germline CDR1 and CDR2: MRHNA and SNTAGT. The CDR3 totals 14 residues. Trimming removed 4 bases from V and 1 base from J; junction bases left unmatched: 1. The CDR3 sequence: CASSVSGGTDTQYF. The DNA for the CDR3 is TGTGCCAGCAGTGTTAGCGGGGGCACAGATACGCAGTATTTT.

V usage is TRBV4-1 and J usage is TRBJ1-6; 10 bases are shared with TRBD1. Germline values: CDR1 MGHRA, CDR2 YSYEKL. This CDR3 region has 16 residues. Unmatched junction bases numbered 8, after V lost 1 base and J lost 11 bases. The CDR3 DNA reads TGCGCCAGCAGCCAAGTTGGGGGACAGGGGTATGCACCCCTCCACTTT. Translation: CASSQVGGQGYAPLHF.

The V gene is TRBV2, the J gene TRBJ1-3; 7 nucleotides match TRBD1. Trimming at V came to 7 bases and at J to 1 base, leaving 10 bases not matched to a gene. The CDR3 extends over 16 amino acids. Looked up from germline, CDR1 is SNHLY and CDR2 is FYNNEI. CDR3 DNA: TGTGCCAGCAAAGATTGGGACAGAAAGTCTGGAAACACCATATATTTT. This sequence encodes CASKDWDRKSGNTIYF.

The CDR3 sequence is CASSSLRGYNEQFF. DNA for the CDR3: TGCGCCAGCAGCTCCCTCCGGGGCTACAATGAGCAGTTCTTC. The chain is built from TRBV5-1 and TRBJ2-1; perhaps TRBD2 as D (5 bases). Trimming cost V 3 bases and J 3 bases, with 10 bases left between them. CDR1 and CDR2 (germline): SGHRS, YFSETQ. The CDR3 is made up of 14 amino acids.

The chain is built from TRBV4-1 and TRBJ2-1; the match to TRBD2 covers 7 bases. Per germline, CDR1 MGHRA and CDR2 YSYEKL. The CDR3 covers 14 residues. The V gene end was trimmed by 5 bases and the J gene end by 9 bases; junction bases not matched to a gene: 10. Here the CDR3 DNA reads TGCGCCAGCAGCACCTCAGTGGGAGGGCTTGAGCAGTTCTTC. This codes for CASSTSVGGLEQFF.

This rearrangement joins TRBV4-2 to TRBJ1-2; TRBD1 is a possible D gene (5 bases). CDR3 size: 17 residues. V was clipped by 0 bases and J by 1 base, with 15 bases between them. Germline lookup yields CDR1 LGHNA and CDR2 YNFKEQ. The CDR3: CASSQDMAKGVNYGYTF. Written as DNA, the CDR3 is TGTGCCAGCAGCCAAGACATGGCCAAAGGGGTTAACTATGGCTACACCTTC.

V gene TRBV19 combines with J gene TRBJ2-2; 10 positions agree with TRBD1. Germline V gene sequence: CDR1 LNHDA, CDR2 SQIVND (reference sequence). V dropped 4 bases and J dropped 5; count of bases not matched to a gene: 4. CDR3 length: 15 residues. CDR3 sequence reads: CASSRPGQGTGELFF. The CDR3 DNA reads TGTGCCAGTAGTAGGCCGGGACAGGGGACCGGGGAGCTGTTTTTT.

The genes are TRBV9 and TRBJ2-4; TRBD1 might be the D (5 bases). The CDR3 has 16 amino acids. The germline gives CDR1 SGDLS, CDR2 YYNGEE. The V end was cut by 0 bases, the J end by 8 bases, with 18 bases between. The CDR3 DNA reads TGTGCCAGCAGCGTAGGGCAGGGTGTGGTTTCGGACATTCAGTACTTC. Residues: CASSVGQGVVSDIQYF.

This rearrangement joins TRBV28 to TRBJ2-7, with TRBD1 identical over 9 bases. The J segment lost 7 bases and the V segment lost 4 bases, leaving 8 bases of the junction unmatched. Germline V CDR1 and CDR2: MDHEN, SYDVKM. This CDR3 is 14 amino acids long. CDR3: CASSSVQGAEEQYF. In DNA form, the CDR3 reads TGTGCCAGCAGTTCCGTACAGGGGGCGGAAGAGCAGTACTTC.

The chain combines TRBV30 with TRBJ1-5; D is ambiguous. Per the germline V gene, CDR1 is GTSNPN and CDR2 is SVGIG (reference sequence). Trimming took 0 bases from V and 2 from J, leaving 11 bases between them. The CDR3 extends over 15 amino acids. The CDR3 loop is CAWSVARGGNQPQHF. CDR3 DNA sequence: TGTGCCTGGAGTGTAGCCCGGGGAGGCAATCAGCCCCAGCATTTT.

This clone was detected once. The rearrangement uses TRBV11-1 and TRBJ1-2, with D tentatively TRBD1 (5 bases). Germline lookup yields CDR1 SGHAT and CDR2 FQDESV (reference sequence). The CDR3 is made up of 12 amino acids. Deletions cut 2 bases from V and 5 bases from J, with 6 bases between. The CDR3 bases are TGTGCCAGCAGCTTACAGGGATATGGCTACACCTTC. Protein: CASSLQGYGYTF.

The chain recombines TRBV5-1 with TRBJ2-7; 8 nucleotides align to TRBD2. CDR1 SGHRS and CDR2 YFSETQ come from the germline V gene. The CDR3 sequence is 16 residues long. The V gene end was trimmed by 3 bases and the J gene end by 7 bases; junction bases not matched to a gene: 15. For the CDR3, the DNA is TGCGCCAGCAGCTCTGGGGGACTAGGGATAACGGGAGAGCAGTACTTC. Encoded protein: CASSSGGLGITGEQYF.

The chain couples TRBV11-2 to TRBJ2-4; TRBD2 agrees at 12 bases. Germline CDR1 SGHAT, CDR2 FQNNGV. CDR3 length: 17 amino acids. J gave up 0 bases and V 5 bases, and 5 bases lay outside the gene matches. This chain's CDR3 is CASSSGLAGSAKNIQYF. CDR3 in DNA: TGTGCCAGCAGCAGCGGACTAGCGGGATCAGCCAAAAACATTCAGTACTTC.

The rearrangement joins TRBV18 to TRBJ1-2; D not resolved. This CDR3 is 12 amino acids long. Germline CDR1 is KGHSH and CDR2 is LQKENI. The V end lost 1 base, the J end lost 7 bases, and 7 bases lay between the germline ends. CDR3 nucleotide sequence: TGTGCCAGCTCACCACTTGAGGGTGGCTACACCTTC. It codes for CASSPLEGGYTF.

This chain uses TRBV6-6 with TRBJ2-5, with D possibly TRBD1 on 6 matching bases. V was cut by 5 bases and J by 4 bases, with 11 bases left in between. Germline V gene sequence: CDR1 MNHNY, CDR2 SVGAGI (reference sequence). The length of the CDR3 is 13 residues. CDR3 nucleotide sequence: TGTGCCAGCAGTACAGGGTTCGGAGAGACCCAGTACTTC. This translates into CASSTGFGETQYF.

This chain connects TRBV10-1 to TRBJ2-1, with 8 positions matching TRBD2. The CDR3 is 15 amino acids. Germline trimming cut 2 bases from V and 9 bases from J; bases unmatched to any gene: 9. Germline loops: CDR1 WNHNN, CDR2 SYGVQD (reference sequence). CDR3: CASSEPSGSRFEQFF. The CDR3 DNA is TGCGCCAGCAGTGAGCCAAGCGGGAGTCGATTTGAGCAGTTCTTC.

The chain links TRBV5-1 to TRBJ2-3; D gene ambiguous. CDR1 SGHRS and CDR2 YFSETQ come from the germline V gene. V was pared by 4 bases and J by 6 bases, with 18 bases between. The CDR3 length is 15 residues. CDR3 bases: TGCGCCAGCAGCCAAAAGCTGGCGGAGAAGGATACGCAGTATTTT. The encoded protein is CASSQKLAEKDTQYF. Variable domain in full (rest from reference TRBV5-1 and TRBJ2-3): KAGVTQTPRYLIKTRGQQVTLSCSPISGHRSVSWYQQTPGQGLQFLFEYFSETQRNKGNFPGRFSGRQFSNSRSEMNVSTLELGDSALYLCASSQKLAEKDTQYFGPGTRLTVL.

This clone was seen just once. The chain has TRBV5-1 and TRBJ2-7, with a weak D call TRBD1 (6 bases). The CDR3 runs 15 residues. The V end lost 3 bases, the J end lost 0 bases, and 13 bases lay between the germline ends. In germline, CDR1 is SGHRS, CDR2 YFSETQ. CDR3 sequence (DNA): TGCGCCAGCAGCTCAACAGGGTTAGGCTCCTACGAGCAGTACTTC. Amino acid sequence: CASSSTGLGSYEQYF. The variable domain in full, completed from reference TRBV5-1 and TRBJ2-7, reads KAGVTQTPRYLIKTRGQQVTLSCSPISGHRSVSWYQQTPGQGLQFLFEYFSETQRNKGNFPGRFSGRQFSNSRSEMNVSTLELGDSALYLCASSSTGLGSYEQYFGPGTRLTVT.

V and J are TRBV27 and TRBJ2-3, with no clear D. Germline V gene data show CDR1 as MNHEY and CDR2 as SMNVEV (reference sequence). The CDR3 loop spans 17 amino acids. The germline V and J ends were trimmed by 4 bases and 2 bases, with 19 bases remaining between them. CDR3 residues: CASSSPSFYGSTDTQYF. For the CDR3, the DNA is TGTGCCAGCAGTTCCCCCTCCTTCTATGGTTCCACAGATACGCAGTATTTT.